This TCR beta chain is from a study of vaccination effects on CD4 cells after COVID-19. Overall study: Participants were vaccinated with two doses of either the BNT162b2 or mRNA-1273 vaccine.

On this clone itself: What it recognizes is unknown.

Antigen-specific CD4+ T cells expanded by the ViraFEST assay with viral peptide pools were then sequenced. An approximately ten-day culture period preceded the isolation of CD4+ T cells. Nucleocapsid antibody tests were negative, and the vaccine recipients had no prior SARS-CoV-2 infection. Each culture had half its medium swapped for IL-2 medium on days 3 and 7. The method was immunoSEQ multiplex PCR; TCRdb's version includes in-frame clones alone and lacks a portion of them. The sample gives 70,000 or so clones, approximately 74% of which show up once; just under 3% is in the top ten. The CDR3 totals 18 residues. Trimming removed 2 bases at V and 2 bases at J, with 20 bases between. CDR1 LGHNA and CDR2 YSLEER come from the germline V gene.

This TCR was sampled from a human donor who received a COVID-19 vaccine. This sequence joins TRBV4-3 and TRBJ2-3; the D gene could be TRBD1 or TRBD2 (6 bases each). This specimen consisted of CD4+ T cells from PBMCs cultured with HCoV-NL63 spike peptides, obtained before COVID-19 vaccination. The CDR3 bases are TGCGCCAGCAGCCAACTGCAGGGCAGGGGAGGAGACACAGATACGCAGTATTTT. Translation gives CASSQLQGRGGDTDTQYF.